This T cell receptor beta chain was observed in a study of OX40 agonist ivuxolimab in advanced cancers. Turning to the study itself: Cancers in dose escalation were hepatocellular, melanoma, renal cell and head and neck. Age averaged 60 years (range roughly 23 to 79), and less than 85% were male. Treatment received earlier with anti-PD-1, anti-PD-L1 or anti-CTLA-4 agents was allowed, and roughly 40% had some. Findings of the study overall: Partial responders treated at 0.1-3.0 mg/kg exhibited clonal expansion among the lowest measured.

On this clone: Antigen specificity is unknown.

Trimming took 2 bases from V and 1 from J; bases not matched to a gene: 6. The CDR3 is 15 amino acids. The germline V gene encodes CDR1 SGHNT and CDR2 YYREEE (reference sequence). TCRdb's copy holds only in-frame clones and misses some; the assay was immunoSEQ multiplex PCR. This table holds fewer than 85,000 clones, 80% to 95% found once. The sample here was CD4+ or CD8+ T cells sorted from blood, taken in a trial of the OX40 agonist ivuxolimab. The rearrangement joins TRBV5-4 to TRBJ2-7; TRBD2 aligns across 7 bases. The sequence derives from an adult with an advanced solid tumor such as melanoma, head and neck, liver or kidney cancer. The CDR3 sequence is CASSLPGLLSYEQYF. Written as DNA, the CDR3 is TGTGCCAGCAGCTTACCGGGACTACTGTCCTACGAGCAGTACTTC.